Listed here is a single T cell receptor (beta chain). Antigen unknown. The sample comes from a study of post-analysis software for immune sequencing data. Study-level information: Patients had relapsing-remitting, secondary progressive or progressive-relapsing multiple sclerosis; some lacked subtype. Study outcomes and limitations: Patients had higher frequencies than controls of a handful of TRBV segments, including TRBV5-6, TRBV5-1 and TRBV20-1. The F measure placed samples prepared in the same batch into strongly shared clusters.

In germline, CDR1 is SGHVS, CDR2 FQNEAQ. V was cut by 1 base and J by 1 base, with 11 bases left in between. This CDR3 contains 16 residues. Every TCR beta cDNA library bore unique molecular identifiers. There were 1 to 10 million T cells, and 400,000 to 650,000 cDNA molecules came from them. TCRdb reprocessed the PCR reads with MiXCR, giving one entry per CDR3 protein. Of about 380,000 distinct CDR3 sequences in the sample, roughly 36% were seen once. The clonotype comes from a girl aged 5-17 years with multiple sclerosis. The specimen was blood. V and J are TRBV7-8 and TRBJ1-5, with D perhaps TRBD1 (5 bases). This CDR3 reads CASSLDRTPSNQPQHF. DNA of the CDR3: TGTGCCAGCAGCTTAGACAGGACCCCGAGCAATCAGCCCCAGCATTTT. The whole variable domain, filled in from reference TRBV7-8 and TRBJ1-5, reads GAGVSQSPRYKVAKRGQDVALRCDPISGHVSLFWYQQALGQGPEFLTYFQNEAQLDKSGLPSDRFFAERPEGSVSTLKIQRTQQEDSAVYLCASSLDRTPSNQPQHFGDGTRLSIL.